A selection of T cell receptor beta chains follows, all from one sample in a study of blood T cell repertoires in COVID-19. The protocol was immunoSEQ multiplex PCR, while the TCRdb copy is restricted to in-frame clones and leaves out a portion. Of over 250,000 clones detected, roughly nine tenths appear once; the ten largest clones hold roughly 2.3%. Material: peripheral blood. These receptors were taken from a man in his forties or fifties with acute or convalescent COVID-19. Each CDR3 is given with its conserved first and last residue. D genes are given only for firm matches. Size is stated for part of the rows, as once, few or many counts, or as a class when the clone is expanded.

TRBV7-7	NA	TRBJ1-5	NA	TGTGCTAGCAGCCAGGGTAGCAATCAGCCCCAGCATTTT	CASSQGSNQPQHF
TRBV5-6	NA	TRBJ2-7	NA	TGTGCCAGCAGCTTGTATCAGTCAGCGGAGCAGTACTTC	CASSLYQSAEQYF
TRBV4-1	NA	TRBJ2-1	once	TGCGCCAGCAGCCAATTGGACATCGTTGAGCAGTTCTTC	CASSQLDIVEQFF
TRBV4-1	TRBD1	TRBJ1-5	NA	TGCGCCAGCAGCCTAACCGACACAGGGGGCGGCCAGCCCCAGCATTTT	CASSLTDTGGGQPQHF
TRBV7-2	NA	TRBJ1-5	NA	TGTGCCAGCAGCCCCGGCGGCGATAGCAATCAGCCCCAGCATTTT	CASSPGGDSNQPQHF
TRBV5-1	TRBD1	TRBJ2-1	NA	TGCGCCAGCAGCTTGGGGGGACAGACGTATGAGCAGTTCTTC	CASSLGGQTYEQFF
TRBV19	NA	TRBJ1-5	NA	TGTGCCAGTAGTCCTTTTGGGAAGGACAGATACAATCAGCCCCAGCATTTT	CASSPFGKDRYNQPQHF
TRBV15	NA	TRBJ2-1	NA	TGTGCCACCAGCAGAGACACCGGGACTTACTCCTACAATGAGCAGTTCTTC	CATSRDTGTYSYNEQFF
TRBV4-1	NA	TRBJ1-2	few	TGCGCCAGCAGCCAAGAATCAGGCGCGCTCTATGGCTACACCTTC	CASSQESGALYGYTF
TRBV6-5	TRBD1	TRBJ2-2	NA	TGTGCCAGCAGTTCCAACGGACAGGGGGATACCGGGGAGCTGTTTTTT	CASSSNGQGDTGELFF
TRBV7-8	NA	TRBJ1-1	NA	TGTGCCAGCAGTGGCAGGGTTAACACTGAAGCTTTCTTT	CASSGRVNTEAFF
TRBV18	NA	TRBJ2-7	NA	TGTGCCAGCTCACCGGGGGGAGAATACGAGCAGTACTTC	CASSPGGEYEQYF
TRBV7-9	TRBD1	TRBJ1-6	NA	TGTGCCAGCAGCCCTACAGGGGACCCGAGGTCACCCCTCCACTTT	CASSPTGDPRSPLHF
TRBV6-6	TRBD1	TRBJ1-3	NA	TGTGCCAGCGCTAGCGCAGGGGGATCTGGAAACACCATATATTTT	CASASAGGSGNTIYF
TRBV18	TRBD1	TRBJ1-2	NA	TGTGCCAGCTCACCATCAGGGACAGATAACTATGGCTACACCTTC	CASSPSGTDNYGYTF
TRBV5-1	NA	TRBJ1-6	NA	TGCGCCAGCAGCTCGGACTATGCGAGATCACCCCTCCACTTT	CASSSDYARSPLHF
TRBV5-1	NA	TRBJ2-1	NA	TGCGCCAGCAGCGGGGTCCGGAGGGGACCTTACAATGAGCAGTTCTTC	CASSGVRRGPYNEQFF
TRBV2	TRBD1	TRBJ1-1	NA	TGTGCCAGCAAGCGGACAGGTGAAGACACTGAAGCTTTCTTT	CASKRTGEDTEAFF
TRBV19	TRBD1	TRBJ1-1	NA	TGTGCCACCCAGACAGGGGGAAACACTGAAGCTTTCTTT	CATQTGGNTEAFF
TRBV14	NA	TRBJ1-2	NA	TGTGCCAGCAGCCCCGGGGGTCCCTCCTACACCTTC	CASSPGGPSYTF
TRBV6-5	NA	TRBJ1-4	NA	TGTGCCAGCAGTTACTCACGTAGGGGGAAACTGTTTTTT	CASSYSRRGKLFF
TRBV24-1	TRBD2	TRBJ2-3	NA	TGTGCCACCAGAAGCGGCGGGGGAGGAGATACGCAGTATTTT	CATRSGGGGDTQYF
TRBV6-5	TRBD1	TRBJ2-7	NA	TGTGCCAGCAGTAGCCCGACAGGGAGCGAGCAGTACTTC	CASSSPTGSEQYF
TRBV19	NA	TRBJ1-1	few	TGTGCCAGTAGTGCGGACATTAGAAGGGATGCTTTCTTT	CASSADIRRDAFF
TRBV10-2	NA	TRBJ2-3	NA	TGCGCCAGCAGTGAGGTGCGCAGGACTAGCACAGATACGCAGTATTTT	CASSEVRRTSTDTQYF
TRBV30	NA	TRBJ1-4	NA	TGTGCCTGGGACAGACAAAATGAAAAACTGTTTTTT	CAWDRQNEKLFF
TRBV5-1	NA	TRBJ1-4	NA	TGCGCCAGCAGCTCGACAGCAACTAATGAAAAACTGTTTTTT	CASSSTATNEKLFF
TRBV12-3/TRBV12-4	NA	TRBJ1-4	NA	TGTGCCAGCAGCCCACCTCAGGAAAAACTGTTTTTT	CASSPPQEKLFF
TRBV19	NA	TRBJ1-3	NA	TGTGCCAGTAGTCCGTCCAAGGGGACTGGAAACACCATATATTTT	CASSPSKGTGNTIYF
TRBV5-1	TRBD1	TRBJ2-3	NA	TGCGCCAGCAGAACCTCCGGGACAGGGGGCACAGATACGCAGTATTTT	CASRTSGTGGTDTQYF
TRBV3-1/TRBV3-2	NA	TRBJ1-2	NA	TGTGCCAGCAGCGGAGGACAGAACCCTCCCTATGGCTACACCTTC	CASSGGQNPPYGYTF
TRBV3-1/TRBV3-2	TRBD2	TRBJ2-3	NA	TGTGCCAGTTCCCTGACTAGCGGGGCAGATACGCAGTATTTT	CASSLTSGADTQYF
TRBV27	NA	TRBJ1-6	once	TGTGCCAGCAGTTTAGGTTTCGGGGTAGGTTCACCCCTCCACTTT	CASSLGFGVGSPLHF
TRBV18	NA	TRBJ2-3	NA	TGTGCCAGCTCACCGATGGCGGGGGCTAGCACAGATACGCAGTATTTT	CASSPMAGASTDTQYF
TRBV11-2	NA	TRBJ2-7	NA	TGTGCCAGCAGCTTAAAGCTCCGGGGTTTCGAGCAGTACTTC	CASSLKLRGFEQYF
TRBV10-3	NA	TRBJ2-5	NA	TGTGCCATCAAGGGCGGGGCGGGGGCCTCCGGGGAGACCCAGTACTTC	CAIKGGAGASGETQYF
TRBV5-6	TRBD1	TRBJ1-5	NA	TGTGCCAGCAGCCGACGCGACAGGGGTGATTACCCGCATTTT	CASSRRDRGDYPHF
TRBV10-1	TRBD1	TRBJ2-7	NA	TGCGCCAGCAGTGAGGAGGTAAGGGGGCTGAACCCCTACGAGCAGTACTTC	CASSEEVRGLNPYEQYF
TRBV11-2	TRBD2	TRBJ2-1	NA	TGTGCCAGCCGCAGAGGAAGGTCGGGGGGGCCGTGGGCCTACAATGAGCAGTTCTTC	CASRRGRSGGPWAYNEQFF
TRBV3-1/TRBV3-2	NA	TRBJ2-1	NA	TGTGCCAGCAGCCAAGAAGCCGAAGGGGGTGAGCAGTTCTTC	CASSQEAEGGEQFF
TRBV5-1	TRBD1	TRBJ2-7	NA	TGCGCCAGCAGCCCCCACGGACAGGGGACCGACTACGAGCAGTACTTC	CASSPHGQGTDYEQYF